One and the same sample provided the 25 T cell receptor beta chains below, sequenced in a study of shared T cell receptors in the human thymus. Generated by immunoSEQ multiplex PCR, the TCRdb table keeps only in-frame clones and is missing some. The sample lists some 660,000 clones; approximately 89% were seen once. This sample also belongs to another study, concerning human thymus T cells.

Source material: thymocytes. The receptors derive from a boy younger than two with a congenital heart defect.

The rearrangement links TRBV30 to TRBJ2-7; D might be TRBD2 (5 bases). Per germline, CDR1 GTSNPN and CDR2 SVGIG (reference sequence). Trimming removed 2 bases at V and 0 bases at J, with 8 bases between. There are 13 residues in the CDR3. In DNA, the CDR3 is TGTGCCTGGAGTCAGGACTTCTCCTACGAGCAGTACTTC. As protein: CAWSQDFSYEQYF.

The chain carries TRBV28 and TRBJ2-7, with 11 bases matching TRBD2. V gave up 6 bases and J gave up 3 bases; unmatched junction bases: 10. CDR1 and CDR2 (germline): MDHEN, SYDVKM. CDR3 size: 16 residues. DNA for the CDR3: TGTGCCAGCAGATCTAATACTAGCGGGGGTCTCTACGAGCAGTACTTC. It codes for CASRSNTSGGLYEQYF.

The genes are TRBV7-2 and TRBJ2-7; 15 bases map to TRBD2. Germline CDR1 reads SGHTA; CDR2 reads FQGNSA. V trimming: 5 bases; J trimming: 3 bases; junction bases outside the gene matches: 5. The CDR3 loop spans 16 amino acids. Written as DNA, the CDR3 is TGTGCCAGCAGCAAAGGGACTAGCGGGAGGCACTACGAGCAGTACTTC. Amino acid sequence: CASSKGTSGRHYEQYF.

The chain employs TRBV25-1 and TRBJ2-1; 7 nucleotides match TRBD2. This CDR3 spans 15 amino acids. Germline trimming cut 3 bases from V and 5 bases from J; bases unmatched to any gene: 7. CDR1 MGHDK and CDR2 SYGVNS come from the germline V gene. CDR3 DNA sequence: TGTGCCAGCAGTGATCGAAGGAGCGGGGACAATGAGCAGTTCTTC. Translation gives CASSDRRSGDNEQFF.

The gene calls are TRBV4-1 and TRBJ2-1; 11 nucleotides match TRBD2. The ends lost 5 bases at V and 6 bases at J; junction bases unmatched: 9. The CDR3 spans 16 residues. CDR1 and CDR2 (germline): MGHRA, YSYEKL. The DNA for the CDR3 is TGCGCCAGCAGCTCGAAAATAGCGGGAGGGTCCAATGAGCAGTTCTTC. Its translation: CASSSKIAGGSNEQFF.

The chain is built from TRBV5-4 and TRBJ2-1; 7 bases fit TRBD1. The V and J ends lost 3 bases and 8 bases, in that order; junction bases with no gene match: 5. The CDR3 contains 13 residues. Germline V lookup: CDR1 SGHNT, CDR2 YYREEE (reference sequence). This CDR3 reads CASSSDRVDEQFF. The DNA for the CDR3 is TGTGCCAGCAGCTCAGACAGGGTCGATGAGCAGTTCTTC.

The chain carries TRBV15 and TRBJ2-2, with TRBD2 matching over 9 bases. V lost 1 base and J lost 4; bases outside the gene matches: 22. The germline gives CDR1 LNHNV, CDR2 YYDKDF (reference sequence). The CDR3 covers 22 residues. CDR3 in DNA: TGTGCCACCAGCAGAGGATTCGACCGACTCCTCTTAGCGGGAGAGGGCACCGGGGAGCTGTTTTTT. This sequence encodes CATSRGFDRLLLAGEGTGELFF. The full variable domain, with the rest looked up from reference TRBV15 and TRBJ2-2, is DAMVIQNPRYQVTQFGKPVTLSCSQTLNHNVMYWYQQKSSQAPKLLFHYYDKDFNNEADTPDNFQSRRPNTSFCFLDIRSPGLGDTAMYLCATSRGFDRLLLAGEGTGELFFGEGSRLTVL.

This sequence joins TRBV28 and TRBJ2-5; tentative D call: TRBD2 (6 bases). The CDR3 consists of 19 residues. Trimming shortened V by 6 bases and J by 3 bases, and 29 bases separated the two germline ends. The germline gives CDR1 MDHEN, CDR2 SYDVKM. The CDR3, as DNA: TGTGCCAGCAGCCATAGCGGTCAGGCCAGGGTTGTGATCAAAGAGACCCAGTACTTC. This translates into CASSHSGQARVVIKETQYF. Full variable domain (outside the CDR3, taken from reference TRBV28 and TRBJ2-5): DVKVTQSSRYLVKRTGEKVFLECVQDMDHENMFWYRQDPGLGLRLIYFSYDVKMKEKGDIPEGYSVSREKKERFSLILESASTNQTSMYLCASSHSGQARVVIKETQYFGPGTRLLVL.

This clone showed up just once. This CDR3 reads CASSLDRVSDGYTF. CDR3 coding DNA: TGCGCCAGCAGCTTGGACAGGGTGTCGGATGGCTACACCTTC. The chain combines TRBV5-1 with TRBJ1-2; weak D call: TRBD1 (6 bases). Germline V lookup: CDR1 SGHRS, CDR2 YFSETQ. The V end lost 0 bases, the J end lost 6 bases, and 12 bases lay between the germline ends. The CDR3 contains 14 residues.

The rearrangement uses TRBV5-6 and TRBJ1-4; TRBD1 is a possible D gene (6 bases). Deletions cut 2 bases from V and 4 bases from J, with 12 bases between. The germline CDR1 and CDR2 sequences are SGHDT and YYEEEE. CDR3 size: 15 residues. CDR3 nucleotide sequence: TGTGCCAGCAGCTTTCACAGGGAACTTAATGAAAAACTGTTTTTT. Translation: CASSFHRELNEKLFF.

V usage is TRBV5-5 and J usage is TRBJ2-5; the D gene is possibly TRBD1 (5 bases). The germline V gene encodes CDR1 SGHKS and CDR2 YYEKEE (reference sequence). The CDR3 loop spans 14 amino acids. The ends were cut back, 0 bases at V and 3 bases at J, with 9 bases in the middle. The CDR3 nucleotides are TGTGCCAGCAGCTTGGGCAGGGTCGAAGAGACCCAGTACTTC. As protein: CASSLGRVEETQYF.

The gene calls are TRBV7-9 and TRBJ2-5, with TRBD2 identical over 13 bases. With V trimmed by 2 bases and J by 1 base, 4 bases remained unmatched. The CDR3 is 17 amino acids. Germline loops: CDR1 SEHNR, CDR2 FQNEAQ (reference sequence). The CDR3: CASSLRGTSGAQETQYF. CDR3 nucleotides: TGTGCCAGCAGCTTAAGGGGGACTAGCGGGGCCCAAGAGACCCAGTACTTC.

The V gene is TRBV4-1, the J gene TRBJ1-2; D is unclear. The length of the CDR3 is 15 residues. The germline V and J ends were trimmed by 1 base and 1 base, with 10 bases remaining between them. Per germline, CDR1 MGHRA and CDR2 YSYEKL. The CDR3 loop is CASSQGNTVNYGYTF. The CDR3 DNA reads as TGCGCCAGCAGCCAAGGAAACACCGTTAACTATGGCTACACCTTC.

The chain is built from TRBV4-3 and TRBJ1-5, with TRBD1 matching 7 bases. Germline CDR1 reads LGHNA; CDR2 reads YSLEER. The J segment lost 1 base and the V segment lost 4 bases, leaving 4 bases of the junction unmatched. The CDR3 sequence is 15 residues long. CDR3 residues: CASSRSQGSNQPQHF. CDR3 nucleotides: TGCGCCAGCAGCCGGTCACAGGGGAGCAATCAGCCCCAGCATTTT.

CDR3 sequence: CASSYSGATGKLFF. The CDR3 nucleotides read TGTGCCAGCAGTTACTCGGGAGCGACAGGGAAACTGTTTTTT. The chain uses TRBV6-5 and TRBJ1-4, with TRBD1 identical over 7 bases. The V segment lost 0 bases and the J segment 11 bases; nucleotides outside the gene matches: 6. The CDR3 is made up of 14 amino acids. Germline V lookup: CDR1 MNHEY, CDR2 SVGAGI.

The V and J genes are TRBV29-1 and TRBJ1-2, with 7 positions matching TRBD1. The trim removed 4 bases at V and 6 bases at J, leaving 14 bases unmatched. The length of the CDR3 is 15 residues. Germline V gene sequence: CDR1 SQVTM, CDR2 ANQGSEA. The CDR3 reads CSVGPPGQPAHGYTF. CDR3 nucleotide sequence: TGCAGCGTTGGGCCCCCGGGACAGCCTGCCCATGGCTACACCTTC.

The chain links TRBV29-1 to TRBJ1-1, with D possibly matching TRBD1 (6 bases). CDR1 and CDR2 (germline): SQVTM, ANQGSEA. CDR3 size: 14 residues. The V end was cut by 8 bases, the J end by 0 bases, with 16 bases between. For the CDR3, the DNA is TGCAGCTCTGAACACGGACAGATGAACACTGAAGCTTTCTTT. Translation: CSSEHGQMNTEAFF.

This chain joins TRBV7-2 and TRBJ1-4; TRBD1 is a possible D gene (6 bases). The CDR3 sequence is 14 residues long. Trimming stripped 3 bases from V and 4 bases from J, with 9 bases between. Germline V gene data show CDR1 as SGHTA and CDR2 as FQGNSA. The CDR3 protein is CASSFRTVNEKLFF. The CDR3 region has the DNA TGTGCCAGCAGCTTTCGGACAGTTAATGAAAAACTGTTTTTT.

The chain carries TRBV4-1 and TRBJ1-4; TRBD1 might be the D (6 bases). CDR1 and CDR2 (germline): MGHRA, YSYEKL. V was clipped by 5 bases and J by 8 bases, with 12 bases between them. CDR3 length: 13 amino acids. For the CDR3, the DNA is TGCGCCAGCAGCTCCCGGGACACCGAAAAACTGTTTTTT. This codes for CASSSRDTEKLFF.

As for this clone: Other nucleotide sequences in the sample specify the same CDR3. The genes are TRBV28 and TRBJ1-6; TRBD1 might be the D (5 bases). Trimming removed 3 bases from V and 13 bases from J, with 13 bases in between. Germline V CDR1 and CDR2: MDHEN, SYDVKM. CDR3 length: 13 residues. The CDR3: CASSFWGGSPLHF. As DNA, the CDR3 is TGTGCCAGCAGTTTTTGGGGGGGTTCCCCCCTCCACTTT.

The chain uses TRBV14 and TRBJ2-3, with D tentatively TRBD1 (5 bases). V lost 4 bases and J lost 2, with 13 bases in between. The germline gives CDR1 SGHDN, CDR2 FVKESK. CDR3 length: 15 amino acids. The CDR3 reads CASSRQGRPTDTQYF. DNA for the CDR3: TGTGCCAGCAGCCGGCAGGGCAGGCCCACAGATACGCAGTATTTT.

The chain uses TRBV4-3 and TRBJ2-3, with 8 positions matching TRBD2. Trimming took 1 base from V and 2 from J; bases not matched to a gene: 2. The CDR3 has 15 residues. Germline-derived CDR1 and CDR2 are LGHNA and YSLEER. CDR3: CASSQGGGSTDTQYF. The CDR3 DNA reads TGCGCCAGCAGCCAAGGCGGGGGGTCCACAGATACGCAGTATTTT.

This clone was observed a few times. The genes are TRBV19 and TRBJ1-4; D perhaps matches TRBD1 (6 bases). This CDR3 contains 16 residues. The germline V gene has CDR1 LNHDA and CDR2 SQIVND (reference sequence). Trimming shortened V by 5 bases and J by 7 bases, and 20 bases separated the two germline ends. CDR3 protein: CASSSGSQGGREKLFF. In nucleotides, the CDR3 is TGTGCCAGTAGTTCAGGCTCACAGGGAGGGCGTGAAAAACTGTTTTTT.

The chain uses TRBV11-2 and TRBJ1-1; 12 positions agree with TRBD1. Germline V CDR1 and CDR2: SGHAT, FQNNGV. V was pared by 5 bases and J by 6 bases, with 7 bases of the junction left unmatched. The CDR3 covers 15 residues. The CDR3 region has the DNA TGTGCCAGCAGCACCCGGGACAGGGGGCGGGCTGAAGCTTTCTTT. It yields the protein CASSTRDRGRAEAFF. Complete variable domain (other parts from reference TRBV11-2 and TRBJ1-1): EAGVAQSPRYKIIEKRQSVAFWCNPISGHATLYWYQQILGQGPKLLIQFQNNGVVDDSQLPKDRFSAERLKGVDSTLKIQPAKLEDSAVYLCASSTRDRGRAEAFFGQGTRLTVV.

The V gene is TRBV21-1, the J gene TRBJ1-2; whether TRBD1, the table's D call, matches the DNA was not checked. TRBV21-1 is assigned pseudogene status. This CDR3 is 11 amino acids long. CDR3 DNA sequence: TGTGCCAGCAAGGGGGTTGGTGGCTACACCTTC. This gives the protein CASKGVGGYTF.